Presented here are 19 T cell receptor beta chains from one specimen sequenced in a study of Ad26.COV2.S vaccination and SARS-CoV-2 variants. TCRdb keeps only in-frame clones here, not all; method: immunoSEQ multiplex PCR. This sample has roughly 250,000 clones, with around 88% found just once. The treatment is: approximately 18 received Ad26.COV2.S at low or high dose, single or two shots; roughly 5 received placebo; per-sample allocation not given. Vaccine and placebo recipients were sampled on day 63 after the first injection. The starting material was peripheral blood, obtained in a trial of Ad26.COV2.S vaccine versus placebo. The origin of the receptors is a person between 18 and 60 years old who received the Ad26.COV2.S COVID-19 vaccine or a placebo.

The genes are TRBV11-1 and TRBJ2-5; D not resolved. The CDR3 consists of 14 residues. The V end lost 1 base, the J end lost 4 bases, and 10 bases lay between the germline ends. Germline values: CDR1 SGHAT, CDR2 FQDESV (reference sequence). CDR3: CASSLEWQRETQYF. CDR3 DNA sequence: TGTGCCAGCAGCTTAGAATGGCAACGAGAGACCCAGTACTTC.

V and J are TRBV19 and TRBJ1-2, with D hard to call. This CDR3 is built from 15 residues. Germline V gene data show CDR1 as LNHDA and CDR2 as SQIVND (reference sequence). The germline V and J ends were trimmed by 3 bases and 0 bases, with 11 bases remaining between them. CDR3 DNA sequence: TGTGCCAGTAGTATCCGGCAGGTAGCTAACTATGGCTACACCTTC. Translation gives CASSIRQVANYGYTF.

J is TRBJ2-7 and V is TRBV25-1, with 14 nucleotides matching TRBD2. J lost 2 bases, V lost 1 base, and 4 bases had no gene match. Germline lookup yields CDR1 MGHDK and CDR2 SYGVNS. The CDR3 runs to 17 residues. CDR3 loop: CASSESPGLAGAYEQYF. CDR3 nucleotides: TGTGCCAGCAGTGAATCCCCGGGACTAGCGGGAGCCTACGAGCAGTACTTC.

The chain couples TRBV6-5 to TRBJ2-7, with 9 bases identical to TRBD1. This CDR3 spans 12 amino acids. Trimming removed 11 bases from V and 0 bases from J; junction bases left unmatched: 2. Germline V gene data show CDR1 as MNHEY and CDR2 as SVGAGI. The CDR3 loop is CAGTGSSYEQYF. CDR3 coding DNA: TGTGCCGGGACAGGGAGCTCCTACGAGCAGTACTTC.

The rearrangement joins TRBV9 to TRBJ1-3; the D is unclear. V was shortened by 0 bases and J by 8 bases, with 15 bases between the two germline ends. CDR1 is SGDLS and CDR2 is YYNGEE in the germline V gene. This CDR3 comprises 15 residues. For the CDR3, the DNA is TGTGCCAGCAGCGTAGATCTCCTACGCCGGGACACCATATATTTT. Its protein product is CASSVDLLRRDTIYF.

J is TRBJ2-7 and V is TRBV6-4; 7 nucleotides match TRBD2. This CDR3 comprises 13 residues. CDR1 is MRHNA and CDR2 is SNTAGT in the germline V gene. V shed 2 bases and J 3 bases; nucleotides not matched to a gene: 1. The CDR3 sequence: CASSDRTSYEQYV. CDR3 sequence (DNA): TGTGCCAGCAGTGACAGGACTAGCTACGAGCAGTACGTC.

The chain is built from TRBV23-1 and TRBJ1-1; D remains ambiguous. TRBV23-1 carries the ORF label, with uncertain function. CDR3 length equals 12 residues. Trimming shortened V by 8 bases and J by 5 bases, and 12 bases separated the two germline ends. The CDR3 region is CASAKRGTEAFF. The CDR3 nucleotides are TGCGCCAGCGCGAAAAGAGGGACTGAAGCTTTCTTT.

The rearrangement uses TRBV4-1 and TRBJ2-5; D may be TRBD1 (8 bases). CDR1 and CDR2 (germline): MGHRA, YSYEKL. The CDR3 length is 15 residues. V was cut by 3 bases and J by 6 bases, with 17 bases left in between. CDR3 residues: CASSQRTGGEKTQYF. The CDR3 DNA reads as TGCGCCAGCAGCCAGCGAACAGGGGGGGAAAAGACCCAGTACTTC.

The chain couples TRBV24-1 to TRBJ2-2, with TRBD2 identical over 10 bases. The CDR3 loop spans 15 amino acids. Trimming removed 3 bases from V and 7 bases from J; junction bases left unmatched: 4. Germline values: CDR1 KGHDR, CDR2 SFDVKD. The CDR3 region is CATSDPSGRIGELFF. In DNA, the CDR3 is TGTGCCACCAGTGATCCTAGCGGGAGAATCGGGGAGCTGTTTTTT.

J is TRBJ2-3 and V is TRBV6-2 or TRBV6-3; 8 positions agree with TRBD2. Trimming at V came to 4 bases and at J to 6 bases, leaving 9 bases not matched to a gene. Per the germline V gene, CDR1 is MNHEY and CDR2 is SVGEGT. The CDR3 covers 15 residues. CDR3 residues: CASSSEAGVADTQYF. The CDR3 nucleotides read TGTGCCAGCAGTTCCGAAGCGGGAGTAGCCGATACGCAGTATTTT.

J is TRBJ2-7 and V is TRBV5-1; the D is unclear. Germline CDR1 and CDR2: SGHRS and YFSETQ. This CDR3 region has 15 residues. V lost 2 bases and J 2 bases, leaving 14 bases between the germline ends. DNA for the CDR3: TGCGCCAGCAGCTTAAGGCAACCAGGTACCTACGAGCAGTACTTC. Encoded protein: CASSLRQPGTYEQYF. Full variable domain (missing parts from reference TRBV5-1 and TRBJ2-7): KAGVTQTPRYLIKTRGQQVTLSCSPISGHRSVSWYQQTPGQGLQFLFEYFSETQRNKGNFPGRFSGRQFSNSRSEMNVSTLELGDSALYLCASSLRQPGTYEQYFGPGTRLTVT.

J is TRBJ1-3 and V is TRBV19, with 8 bases matching TRBD1. The CDR3 consists of 15 residues. Trimming at V came to 5 bases and at J to 0 bases, leaving 3 bases not matched to a gene. Germline values: CDR1 LNHDA, CDR2 SQIVND (reference sequence). CDR3 sequence (DNA): TGTGCCAGTAGTCGACAGGGGCTCTCTGGAAACACCATATATTTT. It is translated as CASSRQGLSGNTIYF.

The chain employs TRBV29-1 and TRBJ2-1; D unresolved. CDR1 is SQVTM and CDR2 is ANQGSEA in the germline V gene. V was cut by 1 base and J by 1 base, with 8 bases left in between. The CDR3 has 14 residues. CDR3 DNA: TGCAGCGTTGAAGGTTTGCGTTCCTACAATGAGCAGTTCTTC. Translating gives CSVEGLRSYNEQFF.

The V call is TRBV7-3, the J call TRBJ2-5; TRBD2 aligns across 7 bases. The germline V gene encodes CDR1 SGHTA and CDR2 FQGTGA. V was clipped by 1 base and J by 2 bases; unmatched bases: 7. The CDR3 is 16 amino acids. The CDR3 nucleotides are TGTGCCAGCAGCTTAAGAGGCGGAGCGGGGCAAGAGACCCAGTACTTC. Its translation is CASSLRGGAGQETQYF.

The chain has TRBV12-5 and TRBJ2-1; D is undetermined. The CDR3 totals 13 residues. CDR1 and CDR2 from the germline V gene are LGHNT and FRNRAP. Trimming left V 5 bases short and J 6 bases short, with 11 bases between. CDR3 bases: TGTGCTAGTGGTCCCGACCTTACCAATGAGCAGTTCTTC. This codes for CASGPDLTNEQFF. Complete variable domain (other parts from reference TRBV12-5 and TRBJ2-1): DARVTQTPRHKVTEMGQEVTMRCQPILGHNTVFWYRQTMMQGLELLAYFRNRAPLDDSGMPKDRFSAEMPDATLATLKIQPSEPRDSAVYFCASGPDLTNEQFFGPGTRLTVL.

J is TRBJ2-7 and V is TRBV15; 10 nucleotides agree with TRBD2. Trimming took 5 bases from V and 0 from J; bases not matched to a gene: 4. The CDR3 contains 15 residues. Germline-derived CDR1 and CDR2 are LNHNV and YYDKDF (reference sequence). The CDR3 spells CATSVSSGGSYEQYF. In DNA, the CDR3 is TGTGCCACCAGCGTTTCTAGCGGGGGCTCCTACGAGCAGTACTTC.

The DNA of the CDR3 is TGTGCCAGCAGTTTCTTCGACAGGCTATATAATTCACCCCTCCACTTT. This sequence encodes CASSFFDRLYNSPLHF. The rearrangement uses TRBV27 and TRBJ1-6, with D possibly being TRBD1 (6 bases). The length of the CDR3 is 16 residues. Trimming stripped 3 bases from V and 4 bases from J, with 13 bases between. The germline gives CDR1 MNHEY, CDR2 SMNVEV (reference sequence).

The chain employs TRBV2 and TRBJ2-7; TRBD2 matches at 10 bases. The junction had 25 bases not matched to a gene; V was cut back by 7 bases and J by 4 bases. This CDR3 comprises 20 residues. Germline lookup yields CDR1 SNHLY and CDR2 FYNNEI. CDR3 nucleotide sequence: TGTGCCAGCAAATCACCTACCGGGACTAGCGTTTATGGGCCCCCTTACGAGCAGTACTTC. Protein sequence: CASKSPTGTSVYGPPYEQYF.

The chain is built from TRBV9 and TRBJ2-5; D might be TRBD1 (5 bases). V was trimmed by 1 base and J by 5 bases, leaving 12 bases between them. The CDR3 has 14 amino acids. The germline CDR1 and CDR2 sequences are SGDLS and YYNGEE. CDR3 protein: CASSVLDNLETQYF. The CDR3, as DNA: TGTGCCAGCAGCGTACTGGACAACCTGGAGACCCAGTACTTC.